These 8 T cell receptor beta chains originate from one sample sequenced in a study of blood T cell repertoires in COVID-19. TCRdb keeps only in-frame clones here, not all; method: immunoSEQ multiplex PCR. The sample holds 200,000 to 250,000 clones, about 88% seen once. Sequenced material: peripheral blood. These receptors all stem from a woman aged 55 to 70 with acute or convalescent COVID-19.

The chain combines TRBV13 with TRBJ2-2; 16 nucleotides line up with TRBD2. The CDR3 totals 17 residues. Per germline, CDR1 PRHDT and CDR2 FYEKMQ (reference sequence). The V gene end was trimmed by 5 bases and the J gene end by 4 bases; junction bases not matched to a gene: 4. CDR3: CASSEGLAGGGTGELFF. The CDR3 nucleotides read TGTGCCAGCAGCGAGGGACTAGCGGGAGGGGGCACCGGGGAGCTGTTTTTT.

The chain joins TRBV15 to TRBJ1-4, with D possibly being TRBD1 (5 bases). Germline V CDR1 and CDR2: LNHNV, YYDKDF (reference sequence). The CDR3 spans 15 residues. Trimming left V 4 bases short and J 4 bases short, with 13 bases between. CDR3 sequence (DNA): TGTGCCACCAGCATACCCAGGGTCTATAATGAAAAACTGTTTTTT. Amino acid sequence: CATSIPRVYNEKLFF.

This clone was detected only a few times. This sequence joins TRBV19 and TRBJ1-6; TRBD1 agrees at 8 bases. The germline V gene encodes CDR1 LNHDA and CDR2 SQIVND (reference sequence). V lost 9 bases and J lost 0; bases outside the gene matches: 10. This CDR3 contains 17 residues. The CDR3 is CASQGAGASSYNSPLHF. The CDR3 DNA is TGTGCCAGCCAGGGGGCAGGAGCAAGCTCCTATAATTCACCCCTCCACTTT. Based on the CDR3 plus reference TRBV19 and TRBJ1-6, the full variable domain is DGGITQSPKYLFRKEGQNVTLSCEQNLNHDAMYWYRQDPGQGLRLIYYSQIVNDFQKGDIAEGYSVSREKKESFPLTVTSAQKNPTAFYLCASQGAGASSYNSPLHFGNGTRLTVT.

The V gene is TRBV30, the J gene TRBJ1-2, with D uncertain. This CDR3 region has 13 residues. Germline loops: CDR1 GTSNPN, CDR2 SVGIG (reference sequence). Trimming took 1 base from V and 5 from J, leaving 11 bases between them. CDR3 loop: CAWSADGDYGYTF. As DNA, the CDR3 is TGTGCCTGGAGTGCGGACGGGGATTATGGCTACACCTTC.

The rearrangement joins TRBV30 to TRBJ1-3; 7 bases fit TRBD1. V shed 6 bases, J shed 2 bases, and the junction held 10 bases outside the gene matches. This CDR3 is 15 amino acids long. Germline V gene sequence: CDR1 GTSNPN, CDR2 SVGIG (reference sequence). The DNA of the CDR3 is TGTGCCTGCCTCCTCCGGGACAGCCCTGGAAACACCATATATTTT. Residues: CACLLRDSPGNTIYF.

V and J are TRBV20-1 and TRBJ2-3; TRBD2 matches 8 bases. Germline CDR1 reads DFQATT; CDR2 reads SNEGSKA (reference sequence). This CDR3 has 15 amino acids. The V and J ends lost 3 bases and 2 bases, in that order; junction bases with no gene match: 7. The CDR3, as DNA: TGCAGTGCTAGTCTCGCGGGAGGCCCCACAGATACGCAGTATTTT. Translating gives CSASLAGGPTDTQYF.

In nucleotides, the CDR3 is TGTGCCAGCAGCCCACGGGACAGGACCAACTATGGCTACACCTTC. This encodes CASSPRDRTNYGYTF. The gene calls are TRBV7-2 and TRBJ1-2, with 8 bases identical to TRBD1. V was clipped by 5 bases and J by 2 bases; unmatched bases: 7. Germline loops: CDR1 SGHTA, CDR2 FQGNSA. The CDR3 contains 15 residues.

The genes are TRBV7-8 and TRBJ2-3, with a possible D match to TRBD2 (6 bases). The V gene lost 1 base and the J gene lost 4 bases, with 18 bases spanning the gap. The CDR3 extends over 17 amino acids. Germline assignment: CDR1 SGHVS and CDR2 FQNEAQ. The chain's CDR3 is CASSLVYRTGEADTQYF. The DNA of the CDR3 is TGTGCCAGCAGCTTAGTTTATCGAACGGGGGAGGCAGATACGCAGTATTTT. Drawing the rest from reference TRBV7-8 and TRBJ2-3, the complete variable domain is GAGVSQSPRYKVAKRGQDVALRCDPISGHVSLFWYQQALGQGPEFLTYFQNEAQLDKSGLPSDRFFAERPEGSVSTLKIQRTQQEDSAVYLCASSLVYRTGEADTQYFGPGTRLTVL.